A single sample is the source of the 2 T cell receptor beta chains below, sequenced in a study of shared clonotypes between healthy human individuals (dated by TCRdb to about 2020). Library creation used the immunoSEQ multiplex PCR assay. TCRdb re-hosts the immuneACCESS table, in-frame sequences only. Its copies lack some clones; in the studies checked, an unresolved V gene accounts for under half of them, and the cause for the rest is not known. The sample profile shows roughly 2,500,000 clones; approximately 94% of them were found once. The ten largest clonotypes hold approximately 0.36% of the sample. Sequenced sample: naive CD4+ T cells from PBMCs. Explained via the paper, the cell subset or site label denotes: CD45RA+ positively selected. These receptors all come from a man aged 18-30 years in good health. Some clones in this sample may be carry-over from other donors' samples.

This clone was detected once. The chain uses TRBV30 and TRBJ2-5; no clear D. V lost 1 base and J 7 bases, leaving 13 bases between the germline ends. From germline, CDR1 is GTSNPN and CDR2 SVGIG (reference sequence). CDR3 length: 13 amino acids. Written as DNA, the CDR3 is TGTGCCTGGAGTGGACGGCTCGTGGGGACCCAGTACTTC. Protein sequence: CAWSGRLVGTQYF.

The chain links TRBV10-1 to TRBJ1-5; D is unclear. V was cut by 8 bases and J by 0 bases, with 14 bases left in between. Looked up from germline, CDR1 is WNHNN and CDR2 is SYGVQD (reference sequence). This CDR3 comprises 15 residues. The chain's CDR3 is CASVNRSYSNQPQHF. The CDR3 nucleotides are TGCGCCAGCGTAAATAGGTCTTATAGCAATCAGCCCCAGCATTTT.